The next 4 T cell receptor beta chains were all read from a single sample in a study of blood T cell repertoires in COVID-19. Repertoires were generated with immunoSEQ multiplex PCR, while TCRdb's copy carries only in-frame clones and drops some. The table includes approximately 200,000 clones, 70% to 90% detected once. The specimen sequenced was peripheral blood. The origin of the receptors is a man younger than 30 with active or convalescent COVID-19.

V gene TRBV12-3 or TRBV12-4 combines with J gene TRBJ1-2; 7 bases agree with TRBD1. Trimming removed 6 bases from V and 8 bases from J; junction bases left unmatched: 9. The CDR3 totals 13 residues. The CDR3 bases are TGTGCCAGCAGAAAGTGGACAGGATGGGGCTACACCTTC. Translation: CASRKWTGWGYTF.

J is TRBJ1-5 and V is TRBV6-1, with D uncertain. The CDR3 spans 15 residues. Germline CDR1 MNHNS, CDR2 SASEGT. Trimming pared 0 bases from V and 2 bases from J, leaving 8 bases between. In DNA, the CDR3 is TGTGCCAGCAGTGAAGCGAGGCGGGGCAATCAGCCCCAGCATTTT. Protein product: CASSEARRGNQPQHF.

This chain uses TRBV5-1 with TRBJ2-5; 8 bases line up with TRBD2. V shed 3 bases and J 2 bases; nucleotides not matched to a gene: 9. Germline V gene data show CDR1 as SGHRS and CDR2 as YFSETQ. CDR3 length: 16 residues. The CDR3 DNA is TGCGCCAGCAGCTCTAGGAGCGGGAGTCGACAAGAGACCCAGTACTTC. Translation: CASSSRSGSRQETQYF.

This clone showed up just once. The V gene is TRBV7-8, the J gene TRBJ2-5, with 10 bases that match TRBD2. J lost 3 bases, V lost 1 base, and 2 bases had no gene match. The CDR3 extends over 15 amino acids. Germline CDR1 SGHVS, CDR2 FQNEAQ. CDR3 in DNA: TGTGCCAGCAGCTTAGAGCTAGCGGGAGAAGAGACCCAGTACTTC. Protein product: CASSLELAGEETQYF. Variable domain in full (rest from reference TRBV7-8 and TRBJ2-5): GAGVSQSPRYKVAKRGQDVALRCDPISGHVSLFWYQQALGQGPEFLTYFQNEAQLDKSGLPSDRFFAERPEGSVSTLKIQRTQQEDSAVYLCASSLELAGEETQYFGPGTRLLVL.